The 14 T cell receptor beta chains reported below all come from one sample, sequenced in a study of blood T cell repertoires in COVID-19 (dated by TCRdb to about 2020). Library prep was done by the immunoSEQ multiplex PCR assay. TCRdb limited this immuneACCESS table to in-frame rearrangements with V and J called. A share of clones is missing; checked studies link under half to unresolved V genes, and the rest is unexplained. Here the sample has approximately 200,000 clones; 80% to 90% occur a single time. The ten largest clones capture more than 9% of the sample. The sample comprised peripheral blood. Source of these receptors: a woman older than 75 with acute or convalescent COVID-19.

The V and J genes are TRBV10-3 and TRBJ2-5; no definite D call. Looked up from germline, CDR1 is ENHRY and CDR2 is SYGVKD. V was trimmed by 3 bases and J by 5 bases, leaving 7 bases between them. The CDR3 is 12 amino acids. The CDR3 DNA reads as TGTGCCATCAGTGAAGCGCGGGAGACCCAGTACTTC. Translating gives CAISEARETQYF.

Only a few counts were recorded for this clone. The rearrangement uses TRBV7-3 and TRBJ2-6; 14 positions match TRBD2. V lost 5 bases to trimming and J lost 2 bases; unmatched junction nucleotides: 2. CDR1 is SGHTA and CDR2 is FQGTGA in the germline V gene. The CDR3 is 17 residues long. The CDR3 nucleotides read TGTGCCAGCAGCCCGGGACTAGCGGGGGCTGGGGCCAACGTCCTGACTTTC. It is translated as CASSPGLAGAGANVLTF.

The CDR3 loop is CSASQGSGSETQYF. CDR3 nucleotide sequence: TGCAGTGCTAGTCAGGGATCGGGTAGCGAGACCCAGTACTTC. This chain joins TRBV20-1 and TRBJ2-5, with TRBD1 as a possible D gene (5 bases). CDR1 is DFQATT, CDR2 SNEGSKA, per germline (reference sequence). The germline V and J ends were trimmed by 3 bases and 5 bases, with 16 bases remaining between them. The CDR3 totals 14 residues.

J is TRBJ1-2 and V is TRBV19; D is possibly TRBD1 (6 bases). Germline CDR1 LNHDA, CDR2 SQIVND (reference sequence). V was clipped by 6 bases and J by 4 bases, with 12 bases between them. This CDR3 has 13 residues. CDR3: CASSEGQPYGYTF. CDR3 DNA: TGTGCCAGTAGCGAGGGACAACCCTATGGCTACACCTTC.

J is TRBJ2-1 and V is TRBV6-6, with D tentatively TRBD2 (6 bases). The CDR3 runs to 15 residues. CDR1 and CDR2 from the germline V gene are MNHNY and SVGAGI (reference sequence). The ends were cut back, 6 bases at V and 8 bases at J, with 20 bases in the middle. CDR3 in DNA: TGTGCCAGCAGCCGACTAGACGGGGTAAGCGATGAGCAGTTCTTC. Amino acids: CASSRLDGVSDEQFF.

The V and J genes are TRBV7-3 and TRBJ2-5, with 10 bases that match TRBD2. CDR1 and CDR2 from the germline V gene are SGHTA and FQGTGA. This CDR3 spans 14 amino acids. The ends lost 5 bases at V and 4 bases at J; junction bases unmatched: 4. The CDR3 reads CASSKRTSGETQYF. DNA of the CDR3: TGTGCCAGCAGCAAACGGACTAGCGGAGAGACCCAGTACTTC.

The chain uses TRBV24-1 and TRBJ1-2; possibly TRBD1 for D (5 bases). Germline loops: CDR1 KGHDR, CDR2 SFDVKD. Trimming shortened V by 6 bases and J by 8 bases, and 15 bases separated the two germline ends. The CDR3 covers 13 residues. The CDR3 loop reads CATSPWGGGGYTF. CDR3 nucleotides: TGTGCCACCAGTCCCTGGGGGGGAGGCGGCTACACCTTC.

This clone was seen just once. The chain joins TRBV7-2 to TRBJ1-2; unclear D gene. This CDR3 spans 13 amino acids. The germline gives CDR1 SGHTA, CDR2 FQGNSA. V dropped 2 bases and J dropped 1 base, with 5 bases sitting between them. The CDR3 bases are TGTGCCAGCAGCTTATCAGTTAACTATGGCTACACCTTC. This encodes CASSLSVNYGYTF.

The V call is TRBV9, the J call TRBJ1-6; D may be TRBD1 (6 bases). There are 15 residues in the CDR3. Germline-derived CDR1 and CDR2 are SGDLS and YYNGEE. Trimming removed 3 bases from V and 7 bases from J, with 14 bases in between. The CDR3 loop reads CASSGLQGSNSPLHF. DNA of the CDR3: TGTGCCAGCAGCGGTTTACAGGGATCAAATTCACCCCTCCACTTT. Complete variable domain (other parts from reference TRBV9 and TRBJ1-6): DSGVTQTPKHLITATGQRVTLRCSPRSGDLSVYWYQQSLDQGLQFLIQYYNGEERAKGNILERFSAQQFPDLHSELNLSSLELGDSALYFCASSGLQGSNSPLHFGNGTRLTVT.

This clone was counted only a few times. The chain uses TRBV10-3 and TRBJ1-1; D is unresolved. CDR3 size: 12 residues. V lost 6 bases and J lost 3, with 8 bases in between. Germline CDR1 reads ENHRY; CDR2 reads SYGVKD. This chain's CDR3 is CAIRARDTEAFF. CDR3 DNA sequence: TGTGCCATCAGAGCAAGAGACACTGAAGCTTTCTTT.

The chain joins TRBV30 to TRBJ2-5, with 7 bases fitting TRBD2. After removal of 4 bases from V and 5 bases from J, the junction contained 13 bases not matched to a gene. The germline gives CDR1 GTSNPN, CDR2 SVGIG (reference sequence). This CDR3 has 15 residues. DNA for the CDR3: TGTGCCTGGAAACTCACGGGGGGACTCAGGGAGACCCAGTACTTC. It encodes CAWKLTGGLRETQYF.

The J gene is TRBJ1-1, the V gene TRBV11-2; 9 bases map to TRBD1. V trimming: 2 bases; J trimming: 7 bases; junction bases outside the gene matches: 8. This CDR3 has 15 amino acids. Per the germline V gene, CDR1 is SGHAT and CDR2 is FQNNGV. The CDR3 bases are TGTGCCAGCAGCTTATCGGGACAGGGCGGGTTTGAAGCTTTCTTT. It yields the protein CASSLSGQGGFEAFF.

The CDR3 spells CASAPGHGQPQHF. The CDR3, as DNA: TGCGCCAGCGCCCCAGGGCATGGTCAGCCCCAGCATTTT. This sequence joins TRBV4-1 and TRBJ1-5, with D perhaps TRBD1 (5 bases). The V end lost 8 bases, the J end lost 6 bases, and 14 bases lay between the germline ends. CDR3 size: 13 residues. CDR1 is MGHRA, CDR2 YSYEKL, per germline.

The gene calls are TRBV29-1 and TRBJ2-3; tentative D call: TRBD2 (6 bases). Trimming cost V 5 bases and J 2 bases, with 14 bases left between them. The CDR3 spans 14 residues. Per the germline V gene, CDR1 is SQVTM and CDR2 is ANQGSEA. The CDR3 region has the DNA TGCAGCGTTCGACTAGTTTTTGCCACAGATACGCAGTATTTT. Translation gives CSVRLVFATDTQYF.